One T cell receptor (beta chain) is described in this entry. This entry belongs to a study of shared clonotypes between healthy human individuals. CDR3 size: 16 residues. Germline V gene data show CDR1 as SGHNT and CDR2 as YYREEE (reference sequence). V was pared by 2 bases and J by 5 bases, with 7 bases of the junction left unmatched. TCRdb keeps only in-frame clones here, not all; method: immunoSEQ multiplex PCR. The sample consists of 600,000 to 750,000 clones, 90% of them appearing once. V gene TRBV5-4 combines with J gene TRBJ2-2; 9 positions match TRBD2. The receptor was isolated from a man aged 18 to 29 in good health. Some clones in this sample may be carry-over from other donors' samples. Input material: memory CD8+ T cells from PBMCs. Subset specified: CD45RO+ cells pooled with CCR7-negative TemRA cells. The CDR3 loop is CASSLGSAGGTGELFF. The CDR3 bases are TGTGCCAGCAGCTTAGGTTCAGCGGGGGGAACCGGGGAGCTGTTTTTT.